This T cell receptor beta chain was observed in a study of blood T cells in healthy people across ages. General study results and limits: Diversity of TCR beta per million T cells declined in a roughly linear way with age. CMV infection status of these donors was not known.

Only a few counts were recorded for this clonotype. Its antigen is not identified. Using a J-beta primer mix together with a sample-barcoded 5' primer, a second PCR was run for roughly 6 to 12 cycles. Paired-end reads containing CDR3 totaled no fewer than 2.5 million for each sample. From the 5' RACE reads, TCRdb called clonotypes with MiXCR, one entry per CDR3 protein. The data show 700,000 to 1,000,000 distinct CDR3 sequences, 40% to 50% seen once. Germline V gene data show CDR1 as SEHNR and CDR2 as FQNEAQ (reference sequence). Trimming pared 1 base from V and 2 bases from J, leaving 11 bases between. This CDR3 is built from 15 residues.

Sequencing input: blood. The origin of this receptor is a man in his 60s in good health. This rearrangement joins TRBV7-9 to TRBJ2-5; D is undetermined. The CDR3 spells CASSLEGWFQETQYF. CDR3 nucleotides: TGTGCCAGCAGCTTAGAAGGATGGTTTCAAGAGACCCAGTACTTC.